This record covers a single T cell receptor beta chain. What it binds is not known. In the original processing: The distant-metastasis classifier for papillary thyroid cancer was built from CDR3 differences across clinicopathological groups. Using MiXCR, TCRdb reanalyzed the PCR reads. The V and J calls, along with clone size, are taken from TCRdb and not from the paper's own processing. The table records about 31,000 clones, about 20% of them present only once. No treatment had been given to any patient before thyroid surgery. These data are taken from a study of metastatic and nonmetastatic thyroid tumors. Study overall: The comparison covered peripheral blood and tumor or nodule tissue in malignant and benign thyroid patients. General study results and limits: Benign nodules reportedly had significantly lower TCR beta diversity than malignant thyroid tumors in blood and tumor.

The germline V gene has CDR1 MGHRA and CDR2 YSYEKL. Germline trimming cut 4 bases from V and 2 bases from J; bases unmatched to any gene: 16. The CDR3 totals 19 residues. This receptor was taken from a female donor with papillary thyroid cancer or a benign thyroid nodule (not recorded which). Some clones in this sample may be carry-over from other donors' samples. V gene TRBV4-1 combines with J gene TRBJ2-1; 8 bases are a match to TRBD1. The specimen sequenced was blood. The DNA for the CDR3 is TGCGCCAGCAGCCCTTCGTTTCGCCTTGGACAGGGACCCTACAATGAGCAGTTCTTC. It encodes CASSPSFRLGQGPYNEQFF.